This paragraph covers one T cell receptor (beta chain) sequence. This CDR3 has 14 amino acids. CDR1 KGHSY and CDR2 FQNENV come from the germline V gene. Deletions cut 1 base from V and 5 bases from J, with 11 bases between. The data stem from a study of blood T cell repertoires in COVID-19. TCRdb's copy holds only in-frame clones and misses some; the assay was immunoSEQ multiplex PCR. The sample consists of fewer than 350,000 clones, 89% of them appearing once. Before being deemed recovered, Cohort 3 donors had two negative PCRs, clearance, or symptom resolution. Sequenced material: PBMCs or T cells enriched from blood (not recorded which). The rearrangement uses TRBV16 and TRBJ1-2, with unresolved D. The sequence came from a man in his 60s who had recovered from COVID-19. The CDR3 DNA follows: TGTGCCAGCAGCCAATTGGTCGCGGGGTATGGCTACACCTTC. As protein: CASSQLVAGYGYTF. The complete variable domain, with remaining parts taken from reference TRBV16 and TRBJ1-2, reads GEEVAQTPKHLVRGEGQKAKLYCAPIKGHSYVFWYQQVLKNEFKFLISFQNENVFDETGMPKERFSAKCLPNSPCSLEIQATKLEDSAVYFCASSQLVAGYGYTFGSGTRLTVV.